This TCR beta chain is from a study of response to subunit inactivated influenza vaccine (dated by TCRdb to 2016 to 2018). Regarding the research as a whole: Deep quantitative T cell receptor repertoire profiling was used in the study to track responses to a trivalent subunit inactivated influenza vaccine. Paper-wide results and their limitations: It was suggested by the authors that each seasonal influenza vaccination may recruit only a limited number of new T cells.

In its sample, this clonotype was seen a few times. It has no known antigen specificity. Qualities for individual bases were not recorded, and no much larger clone is one base off. In the paper's terms, the time point label means: 45 to 55 days after influenza vaccine administration. The junction shows trimming of 3 bases on V and 3 bases on J, plus 17 bases between the germline ends. CDR1 and CDR2, looked up from the germline V gene, are MGHRA and YSYEKL. The CDR3, from cysteine to phenylalanine, totals 16 residues. The CDR3 DNA has 48 bases and is translated from base 1. The library was built by means of RT-PCR. Sequencing used an Illumina HiSeq 2500. The raw public data were reprocessed by TCRdb itself: fastp quality trimming at Q25, MiXCR clonotype calling, in-frame beta chains only. Rows are unified per CDR3 protein, each entry keeping the most common DNA and genes. Recorded for this sample are around 160,000 distinct CDR3 sequences; roughly 11% of them occurred a single time. Clones ranked in the top ten supply 9.5% to 15% of the sample.

The sequencing used non-naive T cells sorted from PBMCs, collected 45 days after vaccination. This sample's cell subset or site label indicates: memory T cell fraction. This chain joins TRBV4-1 to TRBJ1-1; 5 matching bases give a weak D call of TRBD1. This sequence originates from a man aged 45-65 years who received an inactivated influenza vaccine. Donor details come from another sample of the same person, matched by shared clones. This receptor carries the CDR3 CASSQGGFRRDTEAFF. Read as DNA, the sequence is TGCGCCAGCAGCCAGGGGGGTTTTCGGAGGGACACTGAAGCTTTCTTT.